A single sample gave rise to the 7 T cell receptor beta chains below, sequenced in a study of T cell clonotyping in hematopoietic cell transplantation. The time point here: recipient sample about 28 days before transplant, after cytoreduction. The protocol was immunoSEQ multiplex PCR, while the TCRdb copy is restricted to in-frame clones and leaves out a portion. The repertoire holds about 41,000 clones, with roughly 85% as singletons. The sequencing here drew on peripheral blood mononuclear cells, taken before stem cell transplant. The source is a man aged 60-69 years with acute myeloid leukemia. Some clones in this sample may be carry-over from other donors' samples.

This clone was seen a handful of times. The gene calls are TRBV6-5 and TRBJ1-6, with D perhaps TRBD1 (5 bases). CDR1 and CDR2 (germline): MNHEY, SVGAGI. Trimming took 2 bases from V and 6 from J, leaving 11 bases between them. The CDR3 is 15 residues long. CDR3 DNA sequence: TGTGCCAGCAGTTACAGTCAGGGCGTTAATTCACCCCTCCACTTT. This gives the protein CASSYSQGVNSPLHF.

The chain joins TRBV28 to TRBJ2-7; D gene uncertain. Between the trimmed V and J ends, which lost 2 bases and 3 bases, there was a span of 11 bases. Germline loops: CDR1 MDHEN, CDR2 SYDVKM. This CDR3 is built from 14 residues. This chain's CDR3 is CASSLKGSGYEQYF. DNA of the CDR3: TGTGCCAGCAGTTTAAAGGGATCGGGCTACGAGCAGTACTTC.

This chain connects TRBV5-6 to TRBJ2-5; 11 bases fit TRBD2. J lost 5 bases, V lost 2 bases, and 8 bases had no gene match. There are 16 residues in the CDR3. Germline loops: CDR1 SGHDT, CDR2 YYEEEE. The CDR3 DNA is TGTGCCAGCAGCTTCCCGACTAGCGGGGCGGGTGAGACCCAGTACTTC. Amino acid sequence: CASSFPTSGAGETQYF.

The rearrangement uses TRBV5-4 and TRBJ2-7; 11 nucleotides match TRBD1. This CDR3 is 16 amino acids long. The V gene's germline CDR1 is SGHNT and CDR2 YYREEE (reference sequence). Unmatched junction bases numbered 8, after V lost 0 bases and J lost 6 bases. The CDR3 DNA follows: TGTGCCAGCAGCTTGGGGATTGGGGACAGGGGGATCGAGCAGTACTTC. Translation gives CASSLGIGDRGIEQYF.

This clone was detected a few times. The chain recombines TRBV6-5 with TRBJ2-7; the D gene is possibly TRBD2 (5 bases). In germline, CDR1 is MNHEY, CDR2 SVGAGI. V gave up 3 bases and J gave up 3 bases, with 9 bases separating them. The CDR3 spans 13 residues. CDR3 in amino acids: CASSYQAGYEQYF. Here the CDR3 DNA reads TGTGCCAGCAGTTATCAGGCGGGCTACGAGCAGTACTTC.

The chain couples TRBV7-8 to TRBJ1-2, with a possible D match to TRBD1 (6 bases). The CDR3 sequence is 15 residues long. Germline values: CDR1 SGHVS, CDR2 FQNEAQ. Trimming took off 5 bases at V and 4 bases at J, with 17 bases between the two ends. The CDR3: CASSSLQGWSYGYTF. CDR3 DNA sequence: TGTGCCAGCAGCAGCTTACAGGGTTGGAGCTATGGCTACACCTTC.

This chain links TRBV7-8 with TRBJ1-5; no reliable D call. Germline-derived CDR1 and CDR2 are SGHVS and FQNEAQ. Trimming took 5 bases from V and 6 from J, leaving 11 bases between them. CDR3 size: 13 residues. The DNA of the CDR3 is TGTGCCAGCAGCCTCTCCCAGGCTCAGCCCCAGCATTTT. Its translation is CASSLSQAQPQHF.